This T cell receptor (beta chain) was documented in a study of memory CD4+ T cells and cytomegalovirus serostatus. TCRdb's table, derived via immunoSEQ multiplex PCR, lists solely in-frame clones and lacks some. The data contain 48,000 or so clones, over 75% of them singletons. The sort gate was single viable CD3+CD4+CD8-CD45RO+ cells for memory CD4+ T cells. Serostatus was set by detecting CMV pp150, pp28, p38, p52 IgG. This CDR3 comprises 16 residues. Germline assignment: CDR1 LGHNA and CDR2 YNFKEQ. After removal of 3 bases from V and 2 bases from J, the junction contained 3 bases not matched to a gene.

V is TRBV4-2 and J is TRBJ2-6; TRBD1 matches 8 bases. This clonotype was obtained from an adult in good health and CMV-seronegative. The specimen was memory CD4+ T cells from blood. The CDR3, as DNA: TGTGCCAGCAGCCATCCACAGGGGGCTGGGGCCAACGTCCTGACTTTC. This encodes CASSHPQGAGANVLTF.